This passage covers 19 T cell receptor beta chains from one sample sequenced in a study of T-cell reconstitution after alpha-beta-depleted transplantation in children. It was with unique molecular identifiers that the TCRbeta library was prepared. TCRdb re-called the PCR reads with MiXCR, one entry per CDR3 protein. The sample consists of about 260,000 distinct CDR3 sequences, around 7.8% of them appearing once. The sample consisted of PBMCs, mostly from graft donor cells, taken 180 days after TCRalphabeta/CD19-depleted stem cell transplant. The receptors were sampled from a male patient aged 10 to 17 who had a stem cell transplant for acute lymphoblastic leukemia, so the T cells may come from the graft donor.

Of note for this clonotype: A read error may explain this, as a much larger clone is one base away. The V call is TRBV20-1, the J call TRBJ2-1, with 8 bases aligning to TRBD1. The germline CDR1 and CDR2 sequences are DFQATT and SNEGSKA (reference sequence). This CDR3 is built from 17 residues. Losses at the gene ends were 0 bases for V and 9 bases for J; bases not matched to a gene: 16. CDR3 in DNA: TGCAGTGCTAGAGATCTTCCGGAACAGGGGGTAAGGGGTGAGCAGTTCTTC. It specifies CSARDLPEQGVRGEQFF.

This clonotype was seen ten or more times. The chain couples TRBV11-2 to TRBJ2-7, with 7 bases matching TRBD1. The CDR3 runs to 18 residues. Trimming took 2 bases from V and 0 from J; bases not matched to a gene: 13. Germline V CDR1 and CDR2: SGHAT, FQNNGV. The CDR3 sequence is CASSLSPVAQGSSYEQYF. CDR3 nucleotide sequence: TGTGCCAGCAGCTTATCCCCGGTGGCACAGGGGAGCTCCTACGAGCAGTACTTC.

Ten or more counts support this clonotype. The chain combines TRBV24-1 with TRBJ2-5, with TRBD2 matching over 10 bases. With 6 bases clipped from V and 5 bases from J, the junction kept 8 bases outside the gene matches. The germline gives CDR1 KGHDR, CDR2 SFDVKD. This CDR3 spans 15 amino acids. The CDR3 DNA reads TGTGCCACCAGTTATATAGCGGGGGGCCGGGAGACCCAGTACTTC. It encodes CATSYIAGGRETQYF.

This clonotype has ten or more counts. The V gene is TRBV29-1, the J gene TRBJ2-1; maybe TRBD2 (6 bases). The CDR3 runs 13 residues. Germline CDR1 is SQVTM and CDR2 is ANQGSEA. V was trimmed by 6 bases and J by 7 bases, leaving 16 bases between them. The CDR3, as DNA: TGCAGCGTCAGCCAGCGGACTACAAATGAGCAGTTCTTC. Translated, it gives CSVSQRTTNEQFF.

This clonotype was counted many times. V is TRBV6-4 and J is TRBJ2-3; D might be TRBD2 (6 bases). Germline CDR1 MRHNA, CDR2 SNTAGT. V was pared by 7 bases and J by 1 base, with 27 bases between. This CDR3 is 19 amino acids long. Here the CDR3 DNA reads TGTGCCAGCACCTATCCGGGACTGACACACCTTATTCGCACAGATACGCAGTATTTT. This encodes CASTYPGLTHLIRTDTQYF.

This clonotype was seen at least ten times. V usage is TRBV20-1 and J usage is TRBJ2-5, with 7 nucleotides matching TRBD2. V shed 6 bases and J 3 bases; nucleotides not matched to a gene: 16. The germline V gene encodes CDR1 DFQATT and CDR2 SNEGSKA (reference sequence). The CDR3 runs 16 residues. CDR3 in amino acids: CSARTPEERGKETQYF. CDR3 nucleotides: TGCAGTGCCAGAACCCCCGAGGAGCGGGGCAAAGAGACCCAGTACTTC.

This clonotype was recorded at least ten times. The chain links TRBV29-1 to TRBJ2-1, with D perhaps TRBD1 (5 bases). The germline V gene encodes CDR1 SQVTM and CDR2 ANQGSEA. Trimming pared 5 bases from V and 1 base from J, leaving 18 bases between. The CDR3 consists of 16 residues. CDR3 residues: CSVQGVHSVSYNEQFF. DNA of the CDR3: TGCAGCGTTCAAGGGGTTCATTCGGTGTCCTACAATGAGCAGTTCTTC.

The sample holds many counts of this clonotype. V and J are TRBV28 and TRBJ2-4, with a weak D call TRBD2 (6 bases). Germline-derived CDR1 and CDR2 are MDHEN and SYDVKM. Trimming removed 7 bases from V and 2 bases from J, with 15 bases in between. The CDR3 has 15 amino acids. The CDR3 DNA reads as TGTGCCAGCAAGGACGGGAGTCTGTCCAAAAACATTCAGTACTTC. Protein product: CASKDGSLSKNIQYF.

In its sample, this clonotype was seen many times. The chain couples TRBV5-8 to TRBJ1-6, with TRBD1 matching over 7 bases. This CDR3 is built from 15 residues. V was clipped by 4 bases and J by 7 bases; unmatched bases: 8. Germline V lookup: CDR1 SGHTS, CDR2 YDEGEE. CDR3 loop: CASSLGDSPNSPLHF. The CDR3 nucleotides read TGTGCCAGCAGCCTCGGGGACAGCCCAAATTCACCCCTCCACTTT.

This clonotype was found many times. The rearrangement joins TRBV6-5 to TRBJ2-6, with D possibly being TRBD2 (5 bases). CDR1 is MNHEY and CDR2 is SVGAGI in the germline V gene. The CDR3 sequence is 16 residues long. V lost 4 bases and J 0 bases, leaving 10 bases between the germline ends. The CDR3 loop is CASSFSRVSGANVLTF. As DNA, the CDR3 is TGTGCCAGCAGTTTTTCGAGGGTCTCTGGGGCCAACGTCCTGACTTTC.

The table lists this clonotype with a few counts. V gene TRBV7-3 combines with J gene TRBJ2-1; 8 bases line up with TRBD1. Germline values: CDR1 SGHTA, CDR2 FQGTGA. Unmatched junction bases numbered 4, after V lost 4 bases and J lost 2 bases. CDR3 length equals 15 residues. Here the CDR3 DNA reads TGTGCCAGCAGCTCCGGGACAGGACCCTACAATGAGCAGTTCTTC. Encoded protein: CASSSGTGPYNEQFF.

At least ten counts were recorded for this clonotype. The junction departs from germline at one end; a sequencing error may be responsible. The rearrangement joins TRBV7-7 to TRBJ2-1, with 9 bases aligning to TRBD2. From germline, CDR1 is SSHAT and CDR2 FNYEAQ (reference sequence). The CDR3 is 16 amino acids. CDR3 protein: CASSLTHSGRGGEQFF. The CDR3 DNA reads as TGTGCTAGCAGCTTAACCCATAGCGGGAGAGGTGGTGAGCAGTTCTTC.

At least ten counts were recorded for this clonotype. The gene calls are TRBV7-2 and TRBJ1-6; the match to TRBD1 covers 7 bases. The CDR3 is made up of 16 amino acids. Germline CDR1 and CDR2: SGHTA and FQGNSA. With V trimmed by 5 bases and J by 12 bases, 16 bases remained unmatched. CDR3 amino acids: CASSPGSDRASKPLHF. The CDR3 coding sequence is TGTGCCAGCAGCCCGGGGTCCGACAGGGCCTCCAAACCCCTCCACTTT.

This clonotype has at least ten counts. The chain combines TRBV27 with TRBJ1-5; D is undetermined. The CDR3 runs to 14 residues. V was shortened by 7 bases and J by 1 base, with 11 bases between the two germline ends. The germline CDR1 and CDR2 sequences are MNHEY and SMNVEV (reference sequence). CDR3 amino acids: CASTAHGSNQPQHF. The CDR3 nucleotides are TGTGCCAGCACGGCCCATGGGAGCAATCAGCCCCAGCATTTT.

This clonotype has at least ten counts. This chain links TRBV9 with TRBJ1-2, with a weak D call TRBD1 (5 bases). Trimming took off 6 bases at V and 2 bases at J, with 14 bases between the two ends. The CDR3 is 14 residues long. CDR1 SGDLS and CDR2 YYNGEE come from the germline V gene. CDR3 protein: CASTPRDGNYGYTF. CDR3 DNA sequence: TGTGCCAGCACCCCCCGGGACGGGAACTATGGCTACACCTTC.

This clonotype showed up many times. The chain uses TRBV29-1 and TRBJ2-7, with no clear D. Trimming cost V 1 base and J 5 bases, with 9 bases left between them. The CDR3 spans 12 residues. The V gene's germline CDR1 is SQVTM and CDR2 ANQGSEA. CDR3 coding DNA: TGCAGCGTTGAAGGACGAGGCCACGAGCAGTACTTC. This codes for CSVEGRGHEQYF.

This clonotype was recorded many times. The J gene is TRBJ2-2, the V gene TRBV5-1; D remains ambiguous. The V end was cut by 5 bases, the J end by 9 bases, with 17 bases between. The CDR3 covers 14 residues. CDR1 is SGHRS, CDR2 YFSETQ, per germline. DNA for the CDR3: TGCGCCAGCAGATGGGAACCGGCTAATTGGGAGCTGTTTTTT. This translates into CASRWEPANWELFF.

This clonotype was seen ten or more times. The chain joins TRBV12-3 or TRBV12-4 to TRBJ2-2, with D perhaps given as TRBD1 or TRBD2 (6 bases each). V lost 5 bases, J lost 5 bases, and 15 bases lay in between. The CDR3 is 15 residues long. CDR3 residues: CASSPRGESTGELFF. CDR3 DNA sequence: TGTGCCAGCAGTCCAAGGGGGGAGTCGACCGGGGAGCTGTTTTTT.

In this sample, this clonotype turned up many times. The chain is built from TRBV3-1 and TRBJ2-1, with 7 positions matching TRBD2. The CDR3 has 16 residues. Germline assignment: CDR1 LGHDT and CDR2 YNNKEL (reference sequence). V lost 3 bases, J lost 2 bases, and 7 bases stayed unmatched. CDR3 in amino acids: CASSHVLRGAYNEQFF. CDR3 DNA: TGTGCCAGCAGCCATGTTCTCCGGGGGGCCTACAATGAGCAGTTCTTC.